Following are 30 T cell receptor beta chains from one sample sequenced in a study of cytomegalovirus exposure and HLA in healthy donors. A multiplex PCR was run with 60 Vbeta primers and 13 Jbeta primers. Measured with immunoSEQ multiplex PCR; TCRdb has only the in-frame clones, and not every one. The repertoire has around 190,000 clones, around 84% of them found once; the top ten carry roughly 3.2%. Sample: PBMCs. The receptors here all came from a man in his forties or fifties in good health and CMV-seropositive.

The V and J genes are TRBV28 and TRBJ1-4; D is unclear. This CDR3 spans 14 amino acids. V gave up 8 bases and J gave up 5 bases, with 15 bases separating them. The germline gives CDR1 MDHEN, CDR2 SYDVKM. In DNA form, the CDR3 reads TGTGCCAGCTCCTCCCCGGGAGAGAATGAAAAACTGTTTTTT. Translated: CASSSPGENEKLFF.

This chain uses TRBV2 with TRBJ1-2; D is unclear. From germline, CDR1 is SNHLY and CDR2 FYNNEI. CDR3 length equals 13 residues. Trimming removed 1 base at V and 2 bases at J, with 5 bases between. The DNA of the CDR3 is TGTGCCAGCAGTGAAGAACGGAACTATGGCTACACCTTC. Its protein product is CASSEERNYGYTF.

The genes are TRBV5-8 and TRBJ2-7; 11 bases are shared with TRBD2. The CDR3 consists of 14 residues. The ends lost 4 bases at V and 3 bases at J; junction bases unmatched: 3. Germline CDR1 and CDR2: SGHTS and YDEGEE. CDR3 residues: CASSQTSGNYEQYF. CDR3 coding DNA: TGTGCCAGCAGCCAGACTAGCGGGAACTACGAGCAGTACTTC. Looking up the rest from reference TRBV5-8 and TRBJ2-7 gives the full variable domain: EAGVTQSPTHLIKTRGQQATLRCSPISGHTSVYWYQQALGLGLQFLLWYDEGEERNRGNFPPRFSGRQFPNYSSELNVNALELEDSALYLCASSQTSGNYEQYFGPGTRLTVT.

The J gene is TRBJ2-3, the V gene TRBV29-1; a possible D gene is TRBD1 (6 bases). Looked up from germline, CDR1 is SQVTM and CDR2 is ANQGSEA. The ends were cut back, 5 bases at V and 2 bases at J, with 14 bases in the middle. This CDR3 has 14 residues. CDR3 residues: CSVQDRVLTDTQYF. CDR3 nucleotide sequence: TGCAGCGTTCAGGACAGAGTACTCACAGATACGCAGTATTTT.

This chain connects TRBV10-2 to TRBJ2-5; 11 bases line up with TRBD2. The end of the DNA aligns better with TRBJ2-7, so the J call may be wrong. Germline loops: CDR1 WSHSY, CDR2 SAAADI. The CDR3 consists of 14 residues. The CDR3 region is CASRWTSGPYEQYF. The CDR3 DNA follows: TGCGCCAGCAGGTGGACTAGCGGGCCCTACGAGCAGTACTTC.

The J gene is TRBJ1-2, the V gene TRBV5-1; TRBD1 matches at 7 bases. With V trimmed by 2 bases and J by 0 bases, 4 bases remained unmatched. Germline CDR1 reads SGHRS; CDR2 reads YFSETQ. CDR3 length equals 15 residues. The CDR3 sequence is CASSFLQGTNYGYTF. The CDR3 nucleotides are TGCGCCAGCAGCTTCCTACAGGGGACTAACTATGGCTACACCTTC.

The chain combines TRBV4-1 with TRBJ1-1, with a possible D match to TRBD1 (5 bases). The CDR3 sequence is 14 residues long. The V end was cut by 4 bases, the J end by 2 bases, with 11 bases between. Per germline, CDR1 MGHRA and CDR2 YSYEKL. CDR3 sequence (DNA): TGCGCCAGCAGCCCCAGGGTGAGTAACACTGAAGCTTTCTTT. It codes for CASSPRVSNTEAFF.

The CDR3 here is CASSLGHDGVNEKLFF. CDR3 DNA: TGTGCCAGCAGCTTGGGCCACGACGGGGTTAATGAAAAACTGTTTTTT. This rearrangement joins TRBV7-3 to TRBJ1-4, with unresolved D. V lost 3 bases and J 4 bases, leaving 15 bases between the germline ends. Germline CDR1 reads SGHTA; CDR2 reads FQGTGA. This CDR3 has 16 residues.

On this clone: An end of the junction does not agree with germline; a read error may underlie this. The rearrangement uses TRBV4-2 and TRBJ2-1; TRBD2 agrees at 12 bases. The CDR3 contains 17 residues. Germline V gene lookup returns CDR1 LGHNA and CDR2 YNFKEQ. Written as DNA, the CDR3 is TGTGCCAGCAGCCAACGAACCACGGGACTAGCGGGCTCCGAGAGGATCTTC. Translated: CASSQRTTGLAGSERIF.

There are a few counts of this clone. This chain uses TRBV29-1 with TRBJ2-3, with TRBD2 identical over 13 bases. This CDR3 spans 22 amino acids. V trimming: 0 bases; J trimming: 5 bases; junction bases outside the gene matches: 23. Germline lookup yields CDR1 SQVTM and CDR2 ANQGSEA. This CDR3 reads CSVEDRGGTSGTSGKRGDTQYF. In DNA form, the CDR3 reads TGCAGCGTTGAAGATCGAGGAGGGACCTCCGGGACTAGCGGGAAGCGCGGAGATACGCAGTATTTT.

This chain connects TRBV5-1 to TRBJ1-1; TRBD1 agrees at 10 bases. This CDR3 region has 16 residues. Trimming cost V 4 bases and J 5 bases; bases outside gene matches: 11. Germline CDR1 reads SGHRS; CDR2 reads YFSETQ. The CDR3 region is CASSPGQGTAVTEAFF. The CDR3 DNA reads TGCGCCAGCAGCCCGGGACAGGGGACAGCCGTTACTGAAGCTTTCTTT.

The CDR3 nucleotides are TGTGCTAGTGCCGTGGACAGGGCTGAAGCTTTCTTT. It codes for CASAVDRAEAFF. The genes are TRBV12-5 and TRBJ1-1; 8 bases fit TRBD1. The CDR3 contains 12 residues. V dropped 7 bases and J dropped 6; count of bases not matched to a gene: 4. Germline V CDR1 and CDR2: LGHNT, FRNRAP.

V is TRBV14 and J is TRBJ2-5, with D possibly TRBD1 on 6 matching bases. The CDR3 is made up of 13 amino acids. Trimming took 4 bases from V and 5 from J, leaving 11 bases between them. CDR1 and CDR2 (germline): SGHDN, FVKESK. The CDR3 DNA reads TGTGCCAGCAGCCTACAGGGAAGGGAGACCCAGTACTTC. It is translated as CASSLQGRETQYF.

The CDR3: CASSPGTGRDGANVLTF. The CDR3 DNA follows: TGTGCCAGCAGTCCAGGGACAGGGAGGGATGGGGCCAACGTCCTGACTTTC. V gene TRBV27 combines with J gene TRBJ2-6, with 9 nucleotides matching TRBD1. J lost 3 bases, V lost 5 bases, and 8 bases had no gene match. CDR1 and CDR2 (germline): MNHEY, SMNVEV (reference sequence). This CDR3 comprises 17 residues.

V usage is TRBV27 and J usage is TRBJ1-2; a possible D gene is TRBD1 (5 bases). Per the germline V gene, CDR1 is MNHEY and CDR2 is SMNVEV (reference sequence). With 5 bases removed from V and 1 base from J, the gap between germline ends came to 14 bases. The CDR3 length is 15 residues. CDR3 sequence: CASSPGGGRNYGYTF. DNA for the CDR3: TGTGCCAGCAGTCCTGGGGGGGGACGTAACTATGGCTACACCTTC.

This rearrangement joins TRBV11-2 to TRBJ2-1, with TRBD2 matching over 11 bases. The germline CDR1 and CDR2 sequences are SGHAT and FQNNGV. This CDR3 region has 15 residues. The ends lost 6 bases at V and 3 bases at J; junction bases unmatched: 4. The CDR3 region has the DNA TGTGCCAGCAGGGCTGGGACTAGCGGCTACAATGAGCAGTTCTTC. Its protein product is CASRAGTSGYNEQFF.

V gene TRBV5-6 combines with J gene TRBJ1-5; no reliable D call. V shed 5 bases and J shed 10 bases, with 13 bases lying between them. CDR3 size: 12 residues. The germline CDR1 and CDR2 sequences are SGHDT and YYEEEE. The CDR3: CASSLAEGPQHF. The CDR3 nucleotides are TGTGCCAGCAGTCTAGCGGAGGGACCCCAGCATTTT.

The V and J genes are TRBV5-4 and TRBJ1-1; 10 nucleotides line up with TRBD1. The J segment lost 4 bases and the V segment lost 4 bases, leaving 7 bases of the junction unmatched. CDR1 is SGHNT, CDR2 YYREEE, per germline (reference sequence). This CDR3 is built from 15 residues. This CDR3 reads CASSPGDRGGTEAFF. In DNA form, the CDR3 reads TGTGCCAGCAGCCCAGGGGACAGGGGAGGCACTGAAGCTTTCTTT.

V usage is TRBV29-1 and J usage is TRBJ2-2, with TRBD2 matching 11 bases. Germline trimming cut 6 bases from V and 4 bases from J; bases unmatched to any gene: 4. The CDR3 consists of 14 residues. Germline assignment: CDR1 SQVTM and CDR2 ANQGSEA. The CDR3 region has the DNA TGCAGCGTGGAACTAGCGGGGGCCACCGGGGAGCTGTTTTTT. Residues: CSVELAGATGELFF.

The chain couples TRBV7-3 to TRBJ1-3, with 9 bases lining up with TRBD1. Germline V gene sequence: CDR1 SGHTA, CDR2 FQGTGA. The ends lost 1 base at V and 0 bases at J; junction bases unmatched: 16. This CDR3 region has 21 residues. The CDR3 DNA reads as TGTGCCAGCAGCTTAATAGCGAGGACAGGGGTTTGGGGTGACTCTGGAAACACCATATATTTT. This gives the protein CASSLIARTGVWGDSGNTIYF. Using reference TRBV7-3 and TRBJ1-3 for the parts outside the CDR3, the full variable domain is GAGVSQTPSNKVTEKGKYVELRCDPISGHTALYWYRQSLGQGPEFLIYFQGTGAADDSGLPNDRFFAVRPEGSVSTLKIQRTERGDSAVYLCASSLIARTGVWGDSGNTIYFGEGSWLTVV.

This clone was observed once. The CDR3 bases are TGTGCCAGCAGAGTGGGAGCGTACCAAGAGACCCAGTACTTC. Translated: CASRVGAYQETQYF. V gene TRBV2 combines with J gene TRBJ2-5; TRBD2 is a possible D gene (5 bases). The length of the CDR3 is 14 residues. The V and J ends lost 6 bases and 0 bases respectively, with 11 bases between them. Germline V gives CDR1 SNHLY, CDR2 FYNNEI.

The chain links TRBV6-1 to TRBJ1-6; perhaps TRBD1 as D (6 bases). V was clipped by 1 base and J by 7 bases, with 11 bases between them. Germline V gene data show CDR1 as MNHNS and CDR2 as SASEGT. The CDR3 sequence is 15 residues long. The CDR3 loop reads CASSEGRGPNSPLHF. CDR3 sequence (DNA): TGTGCCAGCAGTGAAGGCAGGGGACCCAATTCACCCCTCCACTTT.

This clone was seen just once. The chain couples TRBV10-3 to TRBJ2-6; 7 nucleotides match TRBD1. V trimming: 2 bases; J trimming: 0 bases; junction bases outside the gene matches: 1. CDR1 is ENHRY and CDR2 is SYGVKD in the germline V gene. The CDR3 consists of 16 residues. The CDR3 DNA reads TGTGCCATCAGTGAGGGACAGGTCTCTGGGGCCAACGTCCTGACTTTC. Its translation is CAISEGQVSGANVLTF.

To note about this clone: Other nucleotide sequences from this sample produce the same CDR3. The CDR3 sequence is CALSGANVLTF. For the CDR3, the DNA is TGTGCCCTATCTGGGGCCAACGTCCTGACTTTC. J is TRBJ2-6 and V is TRBV9; D is undetermined. Trimming removed 10 bases at V and 1 base at J, with 3 bases between. This CDR3 has 11 amino acids. From germline, CDR1 is SGDLS and CDR2 YYNGEE.

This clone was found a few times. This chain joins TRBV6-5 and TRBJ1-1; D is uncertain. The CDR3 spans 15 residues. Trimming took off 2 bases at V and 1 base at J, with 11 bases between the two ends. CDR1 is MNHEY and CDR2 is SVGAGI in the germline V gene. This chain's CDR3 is CASSYVGQWNTEAFF. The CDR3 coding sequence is TGTGCCAGCAGTTACGTTGGCCAGTGGAACACTGAAGCTTTCTTT.

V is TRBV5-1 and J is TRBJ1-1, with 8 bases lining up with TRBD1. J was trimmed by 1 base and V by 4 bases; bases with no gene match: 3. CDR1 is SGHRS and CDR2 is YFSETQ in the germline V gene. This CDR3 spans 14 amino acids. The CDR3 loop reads CASSIGQGNTEAFF. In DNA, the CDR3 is TGCGCCAGCAGCATCGGACAGGGGAACACTGAAGCTTTCTTT.

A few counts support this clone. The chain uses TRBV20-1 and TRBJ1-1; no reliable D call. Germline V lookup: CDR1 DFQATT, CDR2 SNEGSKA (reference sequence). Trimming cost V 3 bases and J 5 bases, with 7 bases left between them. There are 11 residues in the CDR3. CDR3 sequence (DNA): TGCAGTGCTAGTTTTTATACTGAAGCTTTCTTT. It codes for CSASFYTEAFF.

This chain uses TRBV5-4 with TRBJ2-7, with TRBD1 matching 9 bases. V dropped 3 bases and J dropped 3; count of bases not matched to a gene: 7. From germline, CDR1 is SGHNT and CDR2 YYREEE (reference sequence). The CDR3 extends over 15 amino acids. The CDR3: CASSSTGTGNYEQYF. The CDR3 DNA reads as TGTGCCAGCAGCTCCACCGGGACAGGGAACTACGAGCAGTACTTC.

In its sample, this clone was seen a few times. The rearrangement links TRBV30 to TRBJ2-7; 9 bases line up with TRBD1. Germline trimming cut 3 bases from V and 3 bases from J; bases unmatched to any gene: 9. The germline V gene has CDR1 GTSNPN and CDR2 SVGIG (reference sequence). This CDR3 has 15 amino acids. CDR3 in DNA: TGTGCCTGGAGCCCCGGGCCGGGACAGGGCTACGAGCAGTACTTC. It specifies CAWSPGPGQGYEQYF.

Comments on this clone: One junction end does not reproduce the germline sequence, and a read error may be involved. The CDR3 spells CTSSEYVGRVDSPLHF. The CDR3 coding sequence is TGTACCAGCAGTGAGTACGTCGGCAGGGTGGATTCACCCCTCCACTTT. V usage is TRBV2 and J usage is TRBJ1-6, with a weak D call TRBD1 (5 bases). This CDR3 is 16 amino acids long. Germline values: CDR1 SNHLY, CDR2 FYNNEI.